Below, one T cell receptor beta chain is given with its context. These data are taken from a study of response to subunit inactivated influenza vaccine. TCRdb called the RT-PCR reads again in MiXCR, with one record for every CDR3 protein. This sample carries about 540,000 distinct CDR3 sequences, around 21% of them seen once, and the ten largest clones take approximately 2.9%. CDR1 and CDR2 from the germline V gene are LGHDT and YNNKEL (reference sequence). Trimming pared 4 bases from V and 3 bases from J, leaving 18 bases between. The CDR3 is 17 amino acids. These data were also filed under a second study, of T cells expressing NK-cell markers. This second study notes: Generation of TCR beta cDNA was performed by 5'RACE template switching incorporating UMIs.

The sequence was obtained from a man over 45 who received an inactivated influenza vaccine. The starting material was CD4+ T cells sorted from PBMCs, obtained 12 days after vaccination. The genes are TRBV3-1 and TRBJ2-2; D uncertain. The CDR3 protein is CASSPGRLLSYTGELFF. For the CDR3, the DNA is TGTGCCAGCAGCCCCGGGCGCCTTTTGTCTTACACCGGGGAGCTGTTTTTT.